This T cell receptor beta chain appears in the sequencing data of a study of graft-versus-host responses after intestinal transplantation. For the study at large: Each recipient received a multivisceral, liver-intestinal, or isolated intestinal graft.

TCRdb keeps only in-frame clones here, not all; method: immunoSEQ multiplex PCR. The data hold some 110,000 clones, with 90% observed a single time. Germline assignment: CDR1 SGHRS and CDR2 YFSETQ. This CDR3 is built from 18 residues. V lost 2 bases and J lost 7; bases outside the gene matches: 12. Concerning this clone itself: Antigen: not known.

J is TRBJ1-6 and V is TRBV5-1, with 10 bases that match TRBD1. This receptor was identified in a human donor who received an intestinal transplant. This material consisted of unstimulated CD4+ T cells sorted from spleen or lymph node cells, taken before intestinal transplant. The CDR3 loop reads CASSLDRGRAGKNSPLHF. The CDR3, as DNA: TGCGCCAGCAGCTTAGACAGGGGGCGCGCGGGGAAGAATTCACCCCTCCACTTT.